Below, one T cell receptor beta chain is given with its context. What antigen it recognizes has not been identified. Per-base quality was not reported, and no clone a single base away is much larger than it. Libraries were prepared through the immunoSEQ multiplex PCR assay. This is the immuneACCESS table as TCRdb keeps it, with only in-frame sequences that have V and J called. A part of the clones is gone; compared with another copy, unresolved V genes explain less than half, and the rest is unexplained. The sample table lists about 63,000 clones, over 85% of them with a count of one. The ten largest clones add up to approximately 3.4% of the sample. The data belong to a study of T cell changes during pregnancy in multiple sclerosis (dated by TCRdb to about 2019). For context, the study as a whole: Changes in the T cell repertoire over the course of pregnancy were examined in this study in women with multiple sclerosis.

From a lookup of the germline V gene, CDR1 and CDR2 are LGHNA and YNFKEQ. V trim: 1 base; J trim: 5 bases; unmatched bases: 2. The CDR3 sequence holds 15 residues, the cysteine and phenylalanine included. This entry keeps only the CDR3 DNA: 45 bases, framed from base 1. The source of this sequence is a female donor with multiple sclerosis, enrolled in a pregnancy study. This chain is built from TRBV4-2 and TRBJ2-2, with TRBD2 identical over 9 junction bases. The source was CD8+ T cells from peripheral blood mononuclear cells, collected in the second trimester of pregnancy. The sequence in DNA is TGTGCCAGCAGCCAAGGTCTAGCGGGGACCGGGGAGCTGTTTTTT. This yields the protein CASSQGLAGTGELFF.